This TCR beta chain is drawn from a study of blood T cells in healthy people across ages (dated by TCRdb to about 2015). With respect to the entire study: In model experiments, template switching captured roughly one uniquely barcoded TCR beta cDNA molecule for every two T cells. The study analyzed two additional independent replicas of 1 million unique cDNA reads from the same blood draw for two donors, one aged 18 to 30 and one aged 80 or older. Age-related changes in TCR beta repertoire diversity were measured in the study by deep sequencing normalized with unique cDNA molecular identifiers. To avoid experimental bias, donors of different ages were distributed randomly across sequencing lanes. The donors were split into four age groups: young (average around 15 years), middle-aged (nearly 40), aged (more than 60) and long-lived (more than 80). Study-wide findings and limitations: Compared with the aged group, the long-lived group had more naive CD4+ T cells, fewer expanded clones and increased TCR diversity, a pattern suggesting age selection. Total diversity estimates from one million sequenced T cells were considered lower bounds and underestimates. The percentage of naive T cells measured by flow cytometry correlated strongly with observed TCR beta diversity. Observed TCR beta diversity per million T cells fell roughly linearly with age, and a significant reduction was already apparent by age roughly 40. Since profiling was done on bulk unsorted PBMCs, naive and antigen-experienced compartments could not be conclusively compared. Because the CMV infection status of the donors was unknown, age-related changes in expanded clonotypes may potentially have been confounded.

This clonotype was detected ten times or more. It lacks a known antigen. No per-base quality is available; no much larger clone lies one base away. Systemically healthy Caucasian individuals from Russia, over 30 in total and aged about 6 to 95 years, were included as donors. Each donor gave around 9.8 milliliters of peripheral blood, collected into EDTA-treated Vacutainer tubes. Ficoll-Paque density-gradient centrifugation was used to isolate PBMCs, with at least 6.5 million per sample. Total RNA was extracted from PBMCs with Trizol reagent, with at least 6 micrograms obtained per sample. The percentages of naive CD45RAhigh/CD27high T cells were determined by flow cytometry on a PBMC aliquot from every donor. Library generation was performed with 5' RACE. Sequencing took place on an Illumina HiSeq 2500. A second PCR of about 6 to 11 cycles was performed with a sample-barcoded 5' primer and a J-beta primer mix. A unique molecular identifier was introduced onto each TCR beta cDNA molecule by a template-switch 5' adaptor carrying 12 random nucleotides. Each sample yielded at least 2.5 million CDR3-containing paired-end reads. The Mint cDNA synthesis kit, primed by a TRBC-specific oligonucleotide, was used to synthesize first-strand cDNA from all RNA. Following uracil-DNA glycosylase treatment, all cDNA underwent a first 18-cycle PCR with the universal primers M1SS and BC2_uni_R. As for the authors' bioinformatics: Normalization of each sample was performed by random selection of 1 million high-quality reads, each carrying a distinct molecular identifier. Reads with shared molecular identifiers were discarded instead of being binned into consensus sequences. CDR3 identification, clonotype clustering and error correction used MiTCR with a Q25 quality threshold and the strictest error-elimination algorithm. A nonparametric unseen species model using Euler transformation provided a lower-bound estimate of total TCR beta diversity. TCRdb passed the public sequencing reads through fastp at Q25 and MiXCR, retaining productive beta sequences. Here each entry gathers all rows of one CDR3 protein and keeps the most common genes and DNA. Here the V and J calls rest on TCRdb's processing, not on the authors' analysis. The sample includes roughly 700,000 distinct CDR3 sequences, with roughly 30% observed a single time. The ten biggest clones cover less than 20% of the sample.

V is pared back by 5 bases and J by 4 bases, with 20 bases lying between the germline termini. The germline V gene sets CDR1 to SGHTA and CDR2 to FQGNSA. Spanning cysteine to phenylalanine, the CDR3 consists of 16 amino acids. Only the CDR3 DNA is retained, 48 bases long and in frame from the first base. Recombination joined TRBV7-2 with TRBJ2-5; TRBD2 is perhaps the D gene, given 7 matching bases. Sequencing was done on a sample of blood. The receptor comes from a woman of 80 years or more in good health. Donor details come from another sample of the same person, matched by shared clones. The CDR3 protein sequence reads: CASSQYRGGEGETQYF. The nucleotide sequence is given as TGTGCCAGCAGCCAGTACAGAGGGGGGGAGGGAGAGACCCAGTACTTC.